Each of the 8 T cell receptor beta chains below was sequenced from the same sample in a study of T-cell reconstitution after alpha-beta-depleted transplantation in children. Preparation of the TCRbeta library was carried out with unique molecular identifiers. MiXCR, applied by TCRdb to the PCR reads, yields one record per CDR3 protein. The table lists about 290,000 distinct CDR3 sequences, roughly a tenth of them singletons. The sample was PBMCs, taken before TCRalphabeta/CD19-depleted stem cell transplant. Receptors originate from a boy in the first two years of life with acute myeloid leukemia, due to receive a stem cell transplant.

Only a few counts were recorded for this clonotype. The genes are TRBV7-3 and TRBJ2-7, with TRBD2 identical over 8 bases. Trimming at V came to 5 bases and at J to 2 bases, leaving 14 bases not matched to a gene. Germline V gene sequence: CDR1 SGHTA, CDR2 FQGTGA. The CDR3 has 17 amino acids. This CDR3 is CASSLVSSAGEAYEQYF. As DNA, the CDR3 is TGTGCCAGCAGCCTCGTGTCTTCAGCGGGAGAGGCCTACGAGCAGTACTTC.

This clonotype appeared many times. The CDR3 loop is CASSFWADTQYF. CDR3 in DNA: TGTGCCAGCAGCTTTTGGGCAGATACGCAGTATTTT. This chain connects TRBV7-9 to TRBJ2-3; no clear D. CDR1 and CDR2 from the germline V gene are SEHNR and FQNEAQ (reference sequence). The CDR3 is 12 residues long. V gave up 3 bases and J gave up 4 bases, with 5 bases separating them.

As regards this clonotype: Since a much larger clone is just one base distant, this may be a read error. This sequence joins TRBV20-1 and TRBJ2-7, with D unclear. CDR3 size: 12 residues. The V and J ends lost 3 bases and 5 bases respectively, with 11 bases between them. Looked up from germline, CDR1 is DFQATT and CDR2 is SNEGSKA (reference sequence). The CDR3 region is CSARASPNEQYF. The CDR3 DNA reads TGCAGTGCTAGGGCTAGTCCGAACGAGCAGTACTTC.

The CDR3, as DNA: TGCAGTGCCAGAAGCGGACAGGCCGGGAAGCGTAACACCATATATTTT. Translated, it gives CSARSGQAGKRNTIYF. The chain employs TRBV20-1 and TRBJ1-3; 7 bases map to TRBD1. The CDR3 consists of 16 residues. Looked up from germline, CDR1 is DFQATT and CDR2 is SNEGSKA (reference sequence). V dropped 6 bases and J dropped 7; count of bases not matched to a gene: 18.

This clonotype was seen a handful of times. V usage is TRBV2 and J usage is TRBJ1-2; D not certain. Germline V CDR1 and CDR2: SNHLY, FYNNEI. V shed 2 bases and J shed 6 bases, with 19 bases lying between them. The CDR3 sequence is 16 residues long. This chain's CDR3 is CASSEKGFGGGHGYTF. CDR3 DNA sequence: TGTGCCAGCAGTGAAAAGGGATTCGGCGGAGGTCATGGCTACACCTTC.

In its sample, this clonotype was seen a few times. This chain uses TRBV28 with TRBJ2-4; 11 bases line up with TRBD1. Germline assignment: CDR1 MDHEN and CDR2 SYDVKM. The CDR3 loop spans 18 amino acids. Germline trimming cut 5 bases from V and 9 bases from J; bases unmatched to any gene: 18. The CDR3 loop reads CASSPTNPDRGRAGIQYF. In DNA form, the CDR3 reads TGTGCCAGCAGTCCTACAAATCCGGACAGGGGGCGGGCGGGCATTCAGTACTTC.

This clonotype was counted ten times or more. The chain couples TRBV30 to TRBJ2-7; D is uncertain. Trimming removed 3 bases from V and 2 bases from J, with 14 bases in between. The germline V gene encodes CDR1 GTSNPN and CDR2 SVGIG (reference sequence). The CDR3 loop spans 14 amino acids. CDR3 sequence (DNA): TGTGCCTGGAGACCGGGTCCCGGGCCCTACGAGCAGTACTTC. Its translation: CAWRPGPGPYEQYF.

This clonotype was seen at least ten times. The chain links TRBV20-1 to TRBJ1-2; 10 bases match TRBD1. Looked up from germline, CDR1 is DFQATT and CDR2 is SNEGSKA (reference sequence). The CDR3 is made up of 14 amino acids. The CDR3 DNA is TGCAGCGCAATTCCGGGACAGGGGACCTATGGCTACACCTTC. Amino acid sequence: CSAIPGQGTYGYTF.